Listed below are T cell receptor beta chains from one sample, sequenced in a study of human T cells and chemical hapten exposure. TCRdb used MiXCR to reprocess the RACE reads, holding one entry per CDR3 protein. The sample contains just under 350,000 distinct CDR3 sequences, approximately 6.3% of which appear only once. Here the sequenced sample was whole blood, taken in connection with sensitization to the hapten diphenylcyclopropenone (DPC). The receptors derive from a woman younger than 35 with alopecia areata. Some clones in this sample may be carry-over from other donors' samples. The CDR3 runs from the conserved cysteine through the conserved F or W. Clone size appears in some rows only: once, few, many, or a class for an expanded clone.

clone_size v_call cdr3_aa
few TRBV6-1 CASSEVRTAYSNQPQHF
NA TRBV3-1 CASSQEGDNSPLHF
many TRBV12-3/TRBV12-4 CASSRTGTYNEQFF
few TRBV5-1 CASSLVAVGITSYEQYF
many TRBV6-2/TRBV6-3 CASSYRLASFDEQFF
few TRBV6-2/TRBV6-3 CASSSRTSYNQPQHF
NA TRBV20-1 CSARFQDSRRQPQHF
few TRBV29-1 CSSETGFRGTEAFF
many TRBV7-2 CASSVFQGVSGNNEQFF
NA TRBV18 CASSPGRPPNEKLFF
NA TRBV12-3/TRBV12-4 CASSATSADTQYF
many TRBV6-1 CASSEALRKLFF
many TRBV6-2/TRBV6-3 CASSYSRDLQYF
few TRBV18 CATGMAGYSYNEQFF
many TRBV27 CASSLFGTALTDTQYF
few TRBV5-1 CASSSSNFRGGEAFF
NA TRBV5-1 CASSQLLGGVHSPLHF
NA TRBV29-1 CSVLTSGGREQYF
many TRBV7-2 CASSLDPGQGAEQYF
few TRBV25-1 CASSESPGGNYEQYF
NA TRBV6-2/TRBV6-3 CATRTGEDQPQHF
NA TRBV7-3 CASSLWQAAPLHF
once TRBV20-1 CSARDPSGLSTDTQYF
NA TRBV25-1 CASSEYVGISYNEQFF
NA TRBV29-1 CSVVKGLNTEAFF
few TRBV7-9 CASGGTGGMNTEAFF
NA TRBV6-1 CASSVGTGRMNTEAFF
many TRBV20-1 CSARGTSGTETQYF
few TRBV3-1 CASSQGTGSTQYF
NA TRBV6-2/TRBV6-3 CASSSFHSSGGGRRRETQYF
NA TRBV27 CASSQTLYFGTDTQYF
NA TRBV6-5 CASSRAKNTEAFF
many TRBV4-3 CASSQEPVVGEQYF
NA TRBV5-6 CASSFAEAYHTQYF
few TRBV6-5 CASTLGQFYNSPLHF
NA TRBV6-5 CASSYSSQGNSPLHF
many TRBV2 CASSEIGENIQYF
few TRBV7-2 CASSLVFLGPTNTGELFF
NA TRBV3-1 CASSYATSGGPGDTQYF